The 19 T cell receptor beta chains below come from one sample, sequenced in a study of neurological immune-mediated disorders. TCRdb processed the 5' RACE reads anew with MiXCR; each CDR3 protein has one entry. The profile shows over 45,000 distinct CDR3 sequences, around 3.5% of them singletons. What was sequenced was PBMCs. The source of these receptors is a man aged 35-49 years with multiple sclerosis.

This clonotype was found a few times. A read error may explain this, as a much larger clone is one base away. In DNA form, the CDR3 reads TGTGCCAGCATTCCTGACTGTAGCAATCAGCCCCAGAATTTT. This gives the protein CASIPDCSNQPQNF. This chain links TRBV7-3 with TRBJ1-5; D not resolved. Germline V gene data show CDR1 as SGHTA and CDR2 as FQGTGA. The CDR3 has 14 residues.

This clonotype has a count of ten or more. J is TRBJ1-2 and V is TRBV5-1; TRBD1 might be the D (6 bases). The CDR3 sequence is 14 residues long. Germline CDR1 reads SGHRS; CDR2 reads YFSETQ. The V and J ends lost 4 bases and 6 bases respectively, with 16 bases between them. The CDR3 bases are TGCGCCAGCAGCCCCGACAGGCCAAAGGATGGCTACACCTTC. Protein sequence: CASSPDRPKDGYTF.

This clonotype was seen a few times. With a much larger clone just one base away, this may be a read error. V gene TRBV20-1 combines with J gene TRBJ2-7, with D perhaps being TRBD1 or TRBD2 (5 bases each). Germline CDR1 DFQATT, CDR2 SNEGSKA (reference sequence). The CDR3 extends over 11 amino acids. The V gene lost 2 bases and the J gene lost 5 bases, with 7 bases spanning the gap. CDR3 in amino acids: CSARRDHEQYF. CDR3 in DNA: TGCAGTGCTAGAAGGGACCACGAGCAGTACTTC.

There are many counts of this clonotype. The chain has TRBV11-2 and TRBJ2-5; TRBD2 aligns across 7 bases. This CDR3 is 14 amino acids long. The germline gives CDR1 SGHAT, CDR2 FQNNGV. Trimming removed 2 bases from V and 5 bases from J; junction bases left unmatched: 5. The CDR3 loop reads CASSLRLAWETQYF. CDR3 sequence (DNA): TGTGCCAGCAGCTTACGACTAGCATGGGAGACCCAGTACTTC.

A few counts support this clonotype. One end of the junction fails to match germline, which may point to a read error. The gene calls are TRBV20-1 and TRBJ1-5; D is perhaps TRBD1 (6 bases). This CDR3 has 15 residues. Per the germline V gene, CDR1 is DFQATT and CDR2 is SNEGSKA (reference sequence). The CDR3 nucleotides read TGCAGTGCGATCCGGGTCACAGGGATAAATCAGCCCCAGAATTTT. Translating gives CSAIRVTGINQPQNF.

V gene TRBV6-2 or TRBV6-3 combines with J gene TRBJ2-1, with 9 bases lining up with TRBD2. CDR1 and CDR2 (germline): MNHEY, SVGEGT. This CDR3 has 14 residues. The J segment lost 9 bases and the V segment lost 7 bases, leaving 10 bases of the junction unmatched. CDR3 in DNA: TGTGCCAGCACCCCCGGACTAGCGCACGGTGAGCAGTTCTTC. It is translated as CASTPGLAHGEQFF.

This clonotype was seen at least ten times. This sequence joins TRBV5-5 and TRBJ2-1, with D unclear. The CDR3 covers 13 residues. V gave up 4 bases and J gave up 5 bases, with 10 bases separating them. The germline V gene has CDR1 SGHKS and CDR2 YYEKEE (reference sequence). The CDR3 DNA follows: TGTGCCAGCAGCCGCTCAGTGAACAATGAGCAGTTCTTC. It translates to CASSRSVNNEQFF. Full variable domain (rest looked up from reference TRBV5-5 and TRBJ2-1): DAGVTQSPTHLIKTRGQQVTLRCSPISGHKSVSWYQQVLGQGPQFIFQYYEKEERGRGNFPDRFSARQFPNYSSELNVNALLLGDSALYLCASSRSVNNEQFFGPGTRLTVL.

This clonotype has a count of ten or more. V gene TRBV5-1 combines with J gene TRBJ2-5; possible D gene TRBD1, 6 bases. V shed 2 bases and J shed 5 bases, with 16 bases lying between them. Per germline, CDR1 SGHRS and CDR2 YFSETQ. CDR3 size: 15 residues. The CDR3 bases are TGCGCCAGCAGCTTTGACAGGCCAAGAGGGGAGACCCAGTACTTC. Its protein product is CASSFDRPRGETQYF.

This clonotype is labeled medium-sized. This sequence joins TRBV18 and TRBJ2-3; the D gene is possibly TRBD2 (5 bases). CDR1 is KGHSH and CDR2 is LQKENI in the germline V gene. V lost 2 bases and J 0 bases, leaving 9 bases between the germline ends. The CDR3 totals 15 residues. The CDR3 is CASSPVGVSTDTQYF. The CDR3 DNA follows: TGTGCCAGCTCACCAGTCGGGGTTAGCACAGATACGCAGTATTTT. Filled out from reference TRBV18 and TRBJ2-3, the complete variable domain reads NAGVMQNPRHLVRRRGQEARLRCSPMKGHSHVYWYRQLPEEGLKFMVYLQKENIIDESGMPKERFSAEFPKEGPSILRIQQVVRGDSAAYFCASSPVGVSTDTQYFGPGTRLTVL.

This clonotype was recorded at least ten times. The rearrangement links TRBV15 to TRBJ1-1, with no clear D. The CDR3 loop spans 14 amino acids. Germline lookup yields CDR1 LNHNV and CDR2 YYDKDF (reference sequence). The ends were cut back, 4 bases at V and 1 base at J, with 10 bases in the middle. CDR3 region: CATSIRTRNTEAFF. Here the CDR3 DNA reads TGTGCCACCAGCATACGAACAAGGAACACTGAAGCTTTCTTT.

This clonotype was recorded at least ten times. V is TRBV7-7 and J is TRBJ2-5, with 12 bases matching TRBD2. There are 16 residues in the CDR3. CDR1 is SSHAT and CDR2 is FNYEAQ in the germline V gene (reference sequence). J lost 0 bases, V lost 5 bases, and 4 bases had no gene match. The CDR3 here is CASSQGLAGHQETQYF. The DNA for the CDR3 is TGTGCCAGCAGCCAAGGACTAGCGGGGCACCAAGAGACCCAGTACTTC.

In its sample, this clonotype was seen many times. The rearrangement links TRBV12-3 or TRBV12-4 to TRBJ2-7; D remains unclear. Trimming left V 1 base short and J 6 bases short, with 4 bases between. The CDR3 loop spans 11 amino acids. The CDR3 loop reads CASSLGPEQYF. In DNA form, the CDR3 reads TGTGCCAGCAGTTTAGGCCCCGAGCAGTACTTC.

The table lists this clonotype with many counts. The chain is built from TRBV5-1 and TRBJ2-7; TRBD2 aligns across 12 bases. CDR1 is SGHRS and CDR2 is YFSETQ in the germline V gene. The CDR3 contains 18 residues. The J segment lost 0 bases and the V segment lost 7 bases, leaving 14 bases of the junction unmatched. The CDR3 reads CASQPGLAGKAPSYEQYF. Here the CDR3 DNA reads TGCGCCAGCCAGCCCGGACTAGCGGGGAAAGCACCCTCCTACGAGCAGTACTTC.

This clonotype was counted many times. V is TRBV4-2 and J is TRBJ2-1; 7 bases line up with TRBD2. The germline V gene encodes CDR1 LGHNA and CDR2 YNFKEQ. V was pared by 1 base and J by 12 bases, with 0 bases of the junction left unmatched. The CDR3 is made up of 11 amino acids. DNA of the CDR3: TGTGCCAGCAGCCAAGGGGGGGGGCAGTTCTTC. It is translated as CASSQGGGQFF.

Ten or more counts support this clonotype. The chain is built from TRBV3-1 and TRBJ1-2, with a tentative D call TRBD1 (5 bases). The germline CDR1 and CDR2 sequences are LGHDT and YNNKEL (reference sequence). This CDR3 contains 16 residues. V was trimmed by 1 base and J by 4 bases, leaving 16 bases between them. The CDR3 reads CASSQGDGPLVYGYTF. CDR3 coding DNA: TGTGCCAGCAGCCAAGGGGACGGGCCTTTAGTCTATGGCTACACCTTC.

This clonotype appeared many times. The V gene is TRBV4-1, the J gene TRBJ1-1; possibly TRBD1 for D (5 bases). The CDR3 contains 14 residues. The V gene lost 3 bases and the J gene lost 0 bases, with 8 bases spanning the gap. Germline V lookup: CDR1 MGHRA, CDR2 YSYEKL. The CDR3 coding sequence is TGCGCCAGCAGCCACGGACAAATGAACACTGAAGCTTTCTTT. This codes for CASSHGQMNTEAFF.

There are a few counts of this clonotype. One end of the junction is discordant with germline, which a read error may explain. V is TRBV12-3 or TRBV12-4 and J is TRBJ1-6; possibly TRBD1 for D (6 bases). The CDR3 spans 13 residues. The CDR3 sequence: CASAGQGQSPLNF. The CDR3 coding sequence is TGTGCCAGTGCCGGGCAGGGGCAATCACCCCTCAACTTT.

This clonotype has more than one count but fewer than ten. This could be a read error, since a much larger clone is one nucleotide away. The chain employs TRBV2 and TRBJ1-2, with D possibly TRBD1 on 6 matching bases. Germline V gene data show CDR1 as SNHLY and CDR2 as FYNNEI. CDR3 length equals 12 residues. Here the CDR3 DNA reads TGTGCCAGCAGGGAAGACGGGGGCGGCTACACCTTC. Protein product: CASREDGGGYTF.

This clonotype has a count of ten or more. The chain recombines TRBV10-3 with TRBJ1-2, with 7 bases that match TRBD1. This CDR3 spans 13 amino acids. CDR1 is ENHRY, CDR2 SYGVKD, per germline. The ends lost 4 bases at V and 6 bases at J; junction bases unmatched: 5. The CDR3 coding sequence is TGTGCCATCAGTGGACAGGGACTTCATGGCTACACCTTC. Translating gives CAISGQGLHGYTF.